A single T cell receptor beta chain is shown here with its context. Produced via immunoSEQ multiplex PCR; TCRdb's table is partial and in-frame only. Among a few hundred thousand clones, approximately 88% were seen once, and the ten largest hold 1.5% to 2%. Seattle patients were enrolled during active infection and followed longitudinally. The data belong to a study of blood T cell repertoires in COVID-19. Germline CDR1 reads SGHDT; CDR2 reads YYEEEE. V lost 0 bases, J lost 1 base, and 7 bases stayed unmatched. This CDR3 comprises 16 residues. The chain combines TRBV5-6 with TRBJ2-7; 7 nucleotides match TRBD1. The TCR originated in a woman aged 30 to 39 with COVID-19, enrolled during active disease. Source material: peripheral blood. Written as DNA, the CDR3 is TGTGCCAGCAGCTTGGCCCCCGGGACAGCTTCCTACGAGCAGTACTTC. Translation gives CASSLAPGTASYEQYF.